This TCR beta chain was sequenced for a study of T-cell reconstitution after alpha-beta-depleted transplantation in children. Molecular barcoding with unique molecular identifiers was used for the TCRbeta library. TCRdb itself ran the PCR reads through MiXCR, one entry per CDR3 protein. The repertoire includes approximately 510,000 distinct CDR3 sequences, roughly 18% of them detected once, and roughly 3.3% sits in the top ten. Trimming cost V 0 bases and J 4 bases, with 16 bases left between them. Germline lookup yields CDR1 LGHNA and CDR2 YNFKEQ. The CDR3 is 16 amino acids. This receptor was obtained from a human donor who donated a stem cell graft to a child with acute lymphoblastic leukemia. The genes are TRBV4-2 and TRBJ2-7; D not certain. Here the sequenced sample was PBMCs from the stem cell graft donor, taken from the stem cell graft. The CDR3 sequence: CASSQDALWGQYEQYF. CDR3 DNA: TGTGCCAGCAGCCAAGACGCGTTGTGGGGTCAGTACGAGCAGTACTTC.